These 32 T cell receptor beta chains were sequenced from one sample in a study of T-cell reconstitution after alpha-beta-depleted transplantation in children. Unique molecular identifiers featured in how the TCRbeta library was prepared. A single record per CDR3 protein comes from TCRdb applying MiXCR to the PCR reads. The data hold hundreds of thousands of distinct CDR3 sequences, with roughly 13% observed a single time. The sequencing here drew on PBMCs, taken before TCRalphabeta/CD19-depleted stem cell transplant. These receptors all stem from a girl aged 2 to 10 with congenital amegakaryocytic thrombocytopenia, due to receive a stem cell transplant.

This clonotype was counted between two and nine times. The chain has TRBV30 and TRBJ2-3; 11 nucleotides agree with TRBD2. The trim removed 5 bases at V and 1 base at J, leaving 5 bases unmatched. The CDR3 length is 15 residues. Germline-derived CDR1 and CDR2 are GTSNPN and SVGIG (reference sequence). CDR3 protein: CAWAPGLAGTDTQYF. The CDR3 DNA follows: TGTGCCTGGGCCCCGGGACTAGCGGGCACAGATACGCAGTATTTT.

The chain joins TRBV6-1 to TRBJ1-2; 7 nucleotides match TRBD1. Per germline, CDR1 MNHNS and CDR2 SASEGT. With 5 bases clipped from V and 4 bases from J, the junction kept 7 bases outside the gene matches. This CDR3 has 14 amino acids. CDR3 DNA: TGTGCCAGCAGTCCTGGACAGGAACGCTATGGCTACACCTTC. Residues: CASSPGQERYGYTF.

This clonotype has at least ten counts. The J gene is TRBJ2-3, the V gene TRBV15; D tentatively reads TRBD1 or TRBD2 (6 bases each). The CDR3 runs 14 residues. The V and J ends lost 5 bases and 5 bases respectively, with 14 bases between them. Germline loops: CDR1 LNHNV, CDR2 YYDKDF (reference sequence). The DNA for the CDR3 is TGTGCCACCAGCCTTGGGGGGCAGTTAGATACGCAGTATTTT. It specifies CATSLGGQLDTQYF.

This clonotype occurred many times. The CDR3 bases are TGCGCCAGCAGCTTGGGGGAACTTGGCCGCGAGCAGTACTTC. Translation: CASSLGELGREQYF. The chain couples TRBV5-1 to TRBJ2-7; the D is unclear. The length of the CDR3 is 14 residues. Trimming took off 0 bases at V and 6 bases at J, with 13 bases between the two ends. CDR1 SGHRS and CDR2 YFSETQ come from the germline V gene.

This clonotype was recorded at least ten times. The chain carries TRBV12-3 or TRBV12-4 and TRBJ2-3; TRBD2 matches at 12 bases. This CDR3 comprises 13 residues. V was pared by 6 bases and J by 5 bases, with 0 bases of the junction left unmatched. The CDR3 DNA follows: TGTGCCAGCAGGACTAGCGGGAGAGATACGCAGTATTTT. This codes for CASRTSGRDTQYF.

This clonotype has just a few counts. The chain uses TRBV20-1 and TRBJ2-4; no definite D call. From germline, CDR1 is DFQATT and CDR2 SNEGSKA (reference sequence). This CDR3 region has 13 residues. Trimming left V 6 bases short and J 0 bases short, with 9 bases between. CDR3 DNA: TGCAGTGCGAGGCTCGTAGCCAAAAACATTCAGTACTTC. It is translated as CSARLVAKNIQYF.

This clonotype showed up many times. The rearrangement uses TRBV24-1 and TRBJ2-2, with D uncertain. Deletions cut 0 bases from V and 6 bases from J, with 4 bases between. There are 13 residues in the CDR3. Germline values: CDR1 KGHDR, CDR2 SFDVKD. In DNA form, the CDR3 reads TGTGCCACCAGTGATTTGCGGTCCGGGGAGCTGTTTTTT. Residues: CATSDLRSGELFF.

This chain uses TRBV27 with TRBJ2-7; 9 bases are shared with TRBD2. Germline V lookup: CDR1 MNHEY, CDR2 SMNVEV (reference sequence). The CDR3 is 16 residues long. V was pared by 6 bases and J by 5 bases, with 14 bases of the junction left unmatched. The CDR3 DNA sequence: TGTGCCAGCAGCCCCGGCCAGGGACTAGCACCACACGAGCAGTACTTC. Its protein is CASSPGQGLAPHEQYF.

For this clonotype: Being one base from a much bigger clone, this may be a read error. This chain uses TRBV10-3 with TRBJ1-1; D gene uncertain. This CDR3 region has 17 residues. Germline V CDR1 and CDR2: ENHRY, SYGVKD. Trimming stripped 3 bases from V and 1 base from J, with 18 bases between. The CDR3 region has the DNA TGTGCCATCAGTGAAACCCAGGTCTCGGCAGCGAACACTGAAGCTTTCTTT. Translating it yields CAISETQVSAANTEAFF.

The V and J genes are TRBV29-1 and TRBJ2-1; perhaps TRBD1 as D (5 bases). The CDR3 has 14 residues. The germline V gene encodes CDR1 SQVTM and CDR2 ANQGSEA. Trimming removed 7 bases from V and 2 bases from J, with 15 bases in between. The CDR3 coding sequence is TGCAGCGGATCCCACAGGACGGCCTACAATGAGCAGTTCTTC. Its translation: CSGSHRTAYNEQFF.

The CDR3 reads CSVETGGALKAEAFF. The CDR3 DNA is TGCAGCGTTGAAACGGGGGGGGCACTCAAGGCTGAAGCTTTCTTT. V usage is TRBV29-1 and J usage is TRBJ1-1, with D possibly matching TRBD1 (6 bases). V dropped 2 bases and J dropped 6 bases, with 19 bases sitting between them. The CDR3 loop spans 15 amino acids. Germline V CDR1 and CDR2: SQVTM, ANQGSEA.

This clonotype has a handful of counts. The rearrangement joins TRBV7-6 to TRBJ2-5; 12 bases are a match to TRBD2. The J segment lost 0 bases and the V segment lost 4 bases, leaving 6 bases of the junction unmatched. This CDR3 is 17 amino acids long. Germline values: CDR1 SGHVS, CDR2 FNYEAQ. CDR3 bases: TGTGCCAGCAGCTCCCTACGGACTAGCGGGAACCAAGAGACCCAGTACTTC. Amino acid sequence: CASSSLRTSGNQETQYF.

This clonotype was observed at least ten times. The rearrangement links TRBV6-6 to TRBJ1-1; D uncertain. Looked up from germline, CDR1 is MNHNY and CDR2 is SVGAGI (reference sequence). The germline V and J ends were trimmed by 0 bases and 11 bases, with 13 bases remaining between them. The length of the CDR3 is 13 residues. Here the CDR3 reads CASSYSGDENAFF. CDR3 in DNA: TGTGCCAGCAGTTACTCGGGAGACGAGAATGCTTTCTTT.

This clonotype was observed many times. The chain couples TRBV14 to TRBJ2-7, with no clear D. CDR3 size: 15 residues. Germline V gene lookup returns CDR1 SGHDN and CDR2 FVKESK. The V and J ends lost 0 bases and 2 bases respectively, with 11 bases between them. The CDR3 DNA reads as TGTGCCAGCAGCCAAGATCGTAGAAAGGCCTACGAGCAGTACTTC. This sequence encodes CASSQDRRKAYEQYF.

This clonotype was seen a handful of times. The chain couples TRBV20-1 to TRBJ2-7; D is unresolved. The CDR3 has 13 amino acids. From germline, CDR1 is DFQATT and CDR2 SNEGSKA (reference sequence). V was pared by 3 bases and J by 0 bases, with 9 bases between. The CDR3 loop reads CSASHSSSYEQYF. The DNA for the CDR3 is TGCAGTGCTAGCCACTCGAGCTCCTACGAGCAGTACTTC.

DNA of the CDR3: TGCAGCGTTGAAGCGGACAGTCCCTACGAGCAGTACTTC. The encoded protein is CSVEADSPYEQYF. The rearrangement joins TRBV29-1 to TRBJ2-7; possible D gene TRBD1, 6 bases. The V end was cut by 1 base, the J end by 2 bases, with 9 bases between. Germline lookup yields CDR1 SQVTM and CDR2 ANQGSEA. The CDR3 loop spans 13 amino acids.

This clonotype was seen at least ten times. The chain employs TRBV5-1 and TRBJ2-3; TRBD1 matches at 7 bases. In germline, CDR1 is SGHRS, CDR2 YFSETQ. CDR3 length equals 14 residues. The V segment lost 7 bases and the J segment 3 bases; nucleotides outside the gene matches: 8. The CDR3 sequence: CASSPTGSTDTQYF. The CDR3 DNA reads TGCGCCAGCTCCCCGACAGGGTCGACAGATACGCAGTATTTT.

The chain couples TRBV5-1 to TRBJ2-7; 8 bases agree with TRBD1. J was trimmed by 1 base and V by 2 bases; bases with no gene match: 5. CDR3 size: 15 residues. Germline V gene lookup returns CDR1 SGHRS and CDR2 YFSETQ. CDR3 sequence: CASSFQGAGSYEQYF. The CDR3 nucleotides are TGCGCCAGCAGCTTTCAGGGGGCCGGATCCTACGAGCAGTACTTC.

The chain links TRBV20-1 to TRBJ2-7; D might be TRBD2 (6 bases). The CDR3 extends over 13 amino acids. The ends were cut back, 6 bases at V and 8 bases at J, with 20 bases in the middle. Germline values: CDR1 DFQATT, CDR2 SNEGSKA (reference sequence). The DNA for the CDR3 is TGCAGTGCCGTGTGGGGACTCCAGGAACAGCAGTACTTC. This encodes CSAVWGLQEQQYF.

This chain connects TRBV11-2 to TRBJ2-3; 8 positions match TRBD1. CDR1 and CDR2 (germline): SGHAT, FQNNGV. This CDR3 is 17 amino acids long. J lost 6 bases, V lost 0 bases, and 11 bases had no gene match. The CDR3 sequence is CASSLDPDRVVWDTQYF. CDR3 DNA sequence: TGTGCCAGCAGCTTAGATCCGGACAGGGTGGTGTGGGATACGCAGTATTTT. Based on the CDR3 plus reference TRBV11-2 and TRBJ2-3, the full variable domain is EAGVAQSPRYKIIEKRQSVAFWCNPISGHATLYWYQQILGQGPKLLIQFQNNGVVDDSQLPKDRFSAERLKGVDSTLKIQPAKLEDSAVYLCASSLDPDRVVWDTQYFGPGTRLTVL.

This clonotype was counted a few times. J is TRBJ2-7 and V is TRBV6-6; 8 nucleotides agree with TRBD1. J lost 6 bases, V lost 6 bases, and 4 bases had no gene match. The CDR3 loop spans 12 amino acids. Germline V lookup: CDR1 MNHNY, CDR2 SVGAGI (reference sequence). CDR3 sequence: CASSRTGREQYF. In DNA, the CDR3 is TGTGCCAGCAGCCGGACAGGGCGCGAGCAGTACTTC.

This clonotype has just a few counts. This sequence joins TRBV5-1 and TRBJ1-2; tentatively, D is TRBD1 (6 bases). The CDR3 sequence is 14 residues long. Trimming took 0 bases from V and 5 from J, leaving 11 bases between them. In germline, CDR1 is SGHRS, CDR2 YFSETQ. The chain's CDR3 is CASSLAGGPYGYTF. The CDR3 nucleotides are TGCGCCAGCAGCTTGGCCGGGGGGCCATATGGCTACACCTTC.

This clonotype was seen more than once but under ten times. The chain employs TRBV5-5 and TRBJ2-7; D uncertain. Germline loops: CDR1 SGHKS, CDR2 YYEKEE (reference sequence). CDR3 size: 15 residues. Trimming removed 6 bases at V and 1 base at J, with 17 bases between. The CDR3 reads CASTFYLDGSYEQYF. The CDR3 coding sequence is TGTGCCAGCACCTTTTACTTAGACGGATCCTACGAGCAGTACTTC.

This clonotype appeared a few times. The genes are TRBV2 and TRBJ2-1, with D perhaps assigned TRBD1 or TRBD2 (6 bases each). The CDR3 is 13 residues long. Germline loops: CDR1 SNHLY, CDR2 FYNNEI. The V and J ends lost 7 bases and 8 bases respectively, with 15 bases between them. CDR3 protein: CASITGRLDEQFF. The DNA for the CDR3 is TGTGCCAGCATTACAGGGAGGTTGGATGAGCAGTTCTTC.

This clonotype was picked up a small number of times. The V and J genes are TRBV19 and TRBJ2-7, with 13 bases lining up with TRBD2. The length of the CDR3 is 14 residues. Trimming removed 6 bases from V and 5 bases from J; junction bases left unmatched: 4. Germline CDR1 reads LNHDA; CDR2 reads SQIVND (reference sequence). The CDR3 region is CASRRGTSGDEQYF. The CDR3 bases are TGTGCCAGTAGACGCGGGACTAGCGGGGACGAGCAGTACTTC.

Ten or more counts support this clonotype. The V call is TRBV5-1, the J call TRBJ2-5, with 7 bases that match TRBD2. Unmatched junction bases numbered 12, after V lost 5 bases and J lost 2 bases. This CDR3 region has 16 residues. Germline CDR1 reads SGHRS; CDR2 reads YFSETQ. CDR3 bases: TGCGCCAGCAGTCCTACTCCAGGGACTATACAAGAGACCCAGTACTTC. Its protein is CASSPTPGTIQETQYF.

The chain joins TRBV5-4 to TRBJ1-1; TRBD1 agrees at 7 bases. V dropped 2 bases and J dropped 3; count of bases not matched to a gene: 7. The CDR3 runs 15 residues. Germline values: CDR1 SGHNT, CDR2 YYREEE (reference sequence). This CDR3 reads CASSLATGRDTEAFF. CDR3 coding DNA: TGTGCCAGCAGCTTAGCGACAGGGCGGGACACTGAAGCTTTCTTT.

This clonotype has more than one count but fewer than ten. The CDR3 region has the DNA TGCAGTGCCAGACCCCTGTTTCTGGGGCCGCTCGCCCAGTACTTC. Its translation: CSARPLFLGPLAQYF. The V and J genes are TRBV20-1 and TRBJ2-5; TRBD1 might be the D (5 bases). CDR1 DFQATT and CDR2 SNEGSKA come from the germline V gene (reference sequence). V was cut by 6 bases and J by 9 bases, with 26 bases left in between. The CDR3 covers 15 residues.

This clonotype came up a few times. The V gene is TRBV20-1, the J gene TRBJ2-7, with D uncertain. The CDR3 contains 16 residues. Trimming cost V 0 bases and J 4 bases, with 19 bases left between them. Germline V gene sequence: CDR1 DFQATT, CDR2 SNEGSKA (reference sequence). The CDR3 protein is CSARDLSRSQLYEQYF. CDR3 coding DNA: TGCAGTGCTAGAGATCTGTCGAGGAGCCAGCTATACGAGCAGTACTTC.

Many counts were recorded for this clonotype. CDR3 bases: TGCAGTGCTAGGACAGGCCTAGCAGCTTTCTTT. It encodes CSARTGLAAFF. The chain links TRBV20-1 to TRBJ1-1; TRBD1 might be the D (6 bases). Per germline, CDR1 DFQATT and CDR2 SNEGSKA (reference sequence). V was clipped by 3 bases and J by 10 bases, with 12 bases between them. CDR3 size: 11 residues.

This clonotype was detected only a few times. The gene calls are TRBV7-2 and TRBJ2-1; D is unresolved. Germline V gene sequence: CDR1 SGHTA, CDR2 FQGNSA. The CDR3 spans 13 residues. Between the trimmed V and J ends, which lost 5 bases and 13 bases, there was a span of 18 bases. The CDR3 DNA reads TGTGCCAGCAGCCCAAATGGTAGGGCAAACCAGTTCTTC. This sequence encodes CASSPNGRANQFF.

This clonotype occurred many times. This chain connects TRBV29-1 to TRBJ2-5; possibly TRBD1 for D (6 bases). The CDR3 loop spans 13 amino acids. V lost 6 bases, J lost 2 bases, and 13 bases lay in between. The germline gives CDR1 SQVTM, CDR2 ANQGSEA. The CDR3, as DNA: TGCAGCGTCAGAAGGACAGTTCAAGAGACCCAGTACTTC. Amino acids: CSVRRTVQETQYF.